The T cell receptor (beta chain) described here comes from a study of T cell changes during pregnancy in multiple sclerosis. The CDR3 length is 13 residues. CDR1 is LNHDA, CDR2 SQIVND, per germline (reference sequence). The germline V and J ends were trimmed by 3 bases and 9 bases, with 14 bases remaining between them. The method was immunoSEQ multiplex PCR; TCRdb's version includes in-frame clones alone and lacks a portion of them. The data show tens of thousands of clones, around 94% seen once. The sequence was collected from a female donor with multiple sclerosis, enrolled in a pregnancy study. The V call is TRBV19, the J call TRBJ2-5; perhaps TRBD1 as D (6 bases). The sequencing used peripheral blood, collected after pregnancy. For the CDR3, the DNA is TGTGCCAGTAGTATTTTTCCAGGGGATTCCCAGTACTTC. This translates into CASSIFPGDSQYF.